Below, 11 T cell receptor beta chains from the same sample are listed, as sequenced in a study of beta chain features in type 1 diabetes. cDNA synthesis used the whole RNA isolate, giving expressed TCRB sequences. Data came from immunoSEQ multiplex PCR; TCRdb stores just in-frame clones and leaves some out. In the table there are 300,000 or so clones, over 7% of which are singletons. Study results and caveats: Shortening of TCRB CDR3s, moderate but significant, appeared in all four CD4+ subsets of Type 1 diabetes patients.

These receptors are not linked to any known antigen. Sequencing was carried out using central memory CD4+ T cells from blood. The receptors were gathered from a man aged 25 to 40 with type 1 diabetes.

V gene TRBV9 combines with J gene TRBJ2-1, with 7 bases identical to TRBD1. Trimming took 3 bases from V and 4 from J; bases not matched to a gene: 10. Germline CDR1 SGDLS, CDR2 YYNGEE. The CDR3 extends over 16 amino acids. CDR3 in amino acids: CASSALQGKGYNEQFF. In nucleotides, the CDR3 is TGTGCCAGCAGCGCCTTACAGGGGAAGGGGTACAATGAGCAGTTCTTC.

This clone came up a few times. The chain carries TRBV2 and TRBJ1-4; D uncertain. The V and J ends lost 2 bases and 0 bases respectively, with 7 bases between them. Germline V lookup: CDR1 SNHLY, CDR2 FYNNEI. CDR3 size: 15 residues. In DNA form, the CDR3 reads TGTGCCAGCAGTGAACAGGCAGCAACTAATGAAAAACTGTTTTTT. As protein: CASSEQAATNEKLFF.

In DNA form, the CDR3 reads TGTGCCAGCAGTCCGGGATGGACCTACAATGAGCAGTTCTTC. The encoded protein is CASSPGWTYNEQFF. V and J are TRBV2 and TRBJ2-1; D may be TRBD2 (5 bases). V lost 5 bases to trimming and J lost 2 bases, with 10 bases between them. The CDR3 contains 14 residues. Germline V gene lookup returns CDR1 SNHLY and CDR2 FYNNEI.

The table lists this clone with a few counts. In DNA, the CDR3 is TGTGCCAGCAGCCCAGAAGGGACCCAATCGAGAGGCTACACCTTC. Its protein product is CASSPEGTQSRGYTF. The chain joins TRBV7-2 to TRBJ1-2, with D possibly matching TRBD1 (5 bases). Trimming left V 5 bases short and J 8 bases short, with 21 bases between. The germline V gene encodes CDR1 SGHTA and CDR2 FQGNSA. The CDR3 is 15 amino acids.

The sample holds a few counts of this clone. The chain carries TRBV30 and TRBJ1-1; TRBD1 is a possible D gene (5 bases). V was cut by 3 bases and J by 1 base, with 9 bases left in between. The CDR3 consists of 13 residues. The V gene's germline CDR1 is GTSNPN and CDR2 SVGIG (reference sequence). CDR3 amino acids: CAWSRDENTEAFF. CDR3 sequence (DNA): TGTGCCTGGAGCAGGGACGAGAACACTGAAGCTTTCTTT.

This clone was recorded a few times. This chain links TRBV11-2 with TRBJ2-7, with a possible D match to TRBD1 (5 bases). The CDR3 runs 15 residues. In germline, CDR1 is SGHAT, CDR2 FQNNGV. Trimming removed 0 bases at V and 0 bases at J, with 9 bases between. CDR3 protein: CASSLEQVSSYEQYF. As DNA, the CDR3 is TGTGCCAGCAGCTTAGAACAGGTCAGCTCCTACGAGCAGTACTTC. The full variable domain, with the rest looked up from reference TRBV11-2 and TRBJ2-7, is EAGVAQSPRYKIIEKRQSVAFWCNPISGHATLYWYQQILGQGPKLLIQFQNNGVVDDSQLPKDRFSAERLKGVDSTLKIQPAKLEDSAVYLCASSLEQVSSYEQYFGPGTRLTVT.

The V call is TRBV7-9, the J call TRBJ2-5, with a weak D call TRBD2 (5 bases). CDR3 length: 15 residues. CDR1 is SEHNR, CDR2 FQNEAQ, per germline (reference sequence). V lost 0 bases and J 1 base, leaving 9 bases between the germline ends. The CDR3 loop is CASSLAAGPQETQYF. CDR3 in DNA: TGTGCCAGCAGCTTAGCGGCGGGCCCCCAAGAGACCCAGTACTTC.

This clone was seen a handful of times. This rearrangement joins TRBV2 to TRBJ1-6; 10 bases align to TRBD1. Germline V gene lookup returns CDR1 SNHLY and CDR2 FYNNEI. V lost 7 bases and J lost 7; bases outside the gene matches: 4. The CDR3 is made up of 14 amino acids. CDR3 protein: CASTGTGANSPLHF. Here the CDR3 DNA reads TGTGCCAGCACCGGGACAGGGGCAAATTCACCCCTCCACTTT.

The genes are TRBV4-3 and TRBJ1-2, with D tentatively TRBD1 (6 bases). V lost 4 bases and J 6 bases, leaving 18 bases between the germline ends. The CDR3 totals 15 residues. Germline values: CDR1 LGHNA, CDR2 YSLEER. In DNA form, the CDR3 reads TGCGCCAGCAGCCGAGGGGGACCGATGAGCGATGGCTACACCTTC. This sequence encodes CASSRGGPMSDGYTF.

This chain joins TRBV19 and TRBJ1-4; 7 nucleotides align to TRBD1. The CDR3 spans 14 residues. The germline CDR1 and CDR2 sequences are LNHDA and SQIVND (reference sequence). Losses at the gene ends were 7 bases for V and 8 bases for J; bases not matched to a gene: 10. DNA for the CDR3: TGTGCCAGTACTCCACTTCAGGGGGACGAAAAACTGTTTTTT. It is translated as CASTPLQGDEKLFF.

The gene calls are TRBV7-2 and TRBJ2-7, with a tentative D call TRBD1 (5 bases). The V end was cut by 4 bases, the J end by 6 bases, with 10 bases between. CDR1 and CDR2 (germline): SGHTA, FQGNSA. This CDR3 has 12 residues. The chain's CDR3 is CASSWKRGEQYF. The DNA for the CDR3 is TGTGCCAGCAGCTGGAAAAGGGGCGAGCAGTACTTC.